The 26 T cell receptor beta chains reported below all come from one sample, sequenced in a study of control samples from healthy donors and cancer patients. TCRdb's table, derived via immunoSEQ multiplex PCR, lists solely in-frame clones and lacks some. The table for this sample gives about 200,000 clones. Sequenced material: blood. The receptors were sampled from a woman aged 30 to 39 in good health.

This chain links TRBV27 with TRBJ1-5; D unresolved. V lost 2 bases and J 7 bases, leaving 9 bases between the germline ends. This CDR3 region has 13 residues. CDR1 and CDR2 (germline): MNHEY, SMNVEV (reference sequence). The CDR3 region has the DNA TGTGCCAGCAGTTTAACACCGAACCAGCCCCAGCATTTT. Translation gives CASSLTPNQPQHF.

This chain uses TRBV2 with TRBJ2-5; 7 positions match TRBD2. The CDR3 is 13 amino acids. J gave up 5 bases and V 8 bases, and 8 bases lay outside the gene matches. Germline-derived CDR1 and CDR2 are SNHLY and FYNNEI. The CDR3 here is CASSTGGRETQYF. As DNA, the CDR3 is TGTGCCAGCTCGACGGGGGGACGGGAGACCCAGTACTTC.

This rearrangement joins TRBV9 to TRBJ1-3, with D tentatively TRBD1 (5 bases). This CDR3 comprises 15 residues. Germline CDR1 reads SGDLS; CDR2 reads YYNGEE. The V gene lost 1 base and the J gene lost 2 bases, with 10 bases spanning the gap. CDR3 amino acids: CASSVNQGPGNTIYF. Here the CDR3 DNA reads TGTGCCAGCAGCGTAAACCAGGGACCTGGAAACACCATATATTTT.

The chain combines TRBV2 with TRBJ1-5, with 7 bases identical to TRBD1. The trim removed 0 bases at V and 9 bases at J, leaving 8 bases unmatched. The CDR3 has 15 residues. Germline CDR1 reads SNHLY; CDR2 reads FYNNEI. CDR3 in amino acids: CASSEAEQGSGPQHF. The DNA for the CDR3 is TGTGCCAGCAGTGAAGCGGAACAGGGGAGCGGGCCCCAGCATTTT.

CDR3 sequence (DNA): TGTGCCAGCAGTTCCCGAGGACAGATCGAAGCTTTCTTT. Protein: CASSSRGQIEAFF. The chain recombines TRBV28 with TRBJ1-1, with a tentative D call TRBD1 (6 bases). The germline gives CDR1 MDHEN, CDR2 SYDVKM. V gave up 4 bases and J gave up 8 bases, with 14 bases separating them. There are 13 residues in the CDR3.

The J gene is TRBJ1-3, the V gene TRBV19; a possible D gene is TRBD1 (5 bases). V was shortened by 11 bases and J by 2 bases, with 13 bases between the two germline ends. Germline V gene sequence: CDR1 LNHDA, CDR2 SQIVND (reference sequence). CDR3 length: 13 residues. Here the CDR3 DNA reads TGTGCCGTCGGGGGAGTTCCTGGAAACACCATATATTTT. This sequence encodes CAVGGVPGNTIYF.

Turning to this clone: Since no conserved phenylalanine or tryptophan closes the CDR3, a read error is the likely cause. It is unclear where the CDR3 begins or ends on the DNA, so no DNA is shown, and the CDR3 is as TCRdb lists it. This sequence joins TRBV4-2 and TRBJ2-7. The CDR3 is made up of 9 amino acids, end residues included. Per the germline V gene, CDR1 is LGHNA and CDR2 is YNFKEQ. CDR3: CASSQDGHS.

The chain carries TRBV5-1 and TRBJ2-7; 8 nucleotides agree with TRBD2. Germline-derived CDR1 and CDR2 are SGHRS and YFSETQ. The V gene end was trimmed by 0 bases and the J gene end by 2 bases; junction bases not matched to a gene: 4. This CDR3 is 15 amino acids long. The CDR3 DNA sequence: TGCGCCAGCAGCTTGGATGGCGGGGGGCCCTACGAGCAGTACTTC. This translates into CASSLDGGGPYEQYF.

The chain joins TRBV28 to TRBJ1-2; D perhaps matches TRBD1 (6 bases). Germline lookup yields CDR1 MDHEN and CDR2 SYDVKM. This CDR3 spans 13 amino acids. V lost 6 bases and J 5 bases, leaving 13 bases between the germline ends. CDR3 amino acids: CASRTQGGYGYTF. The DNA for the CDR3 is TGTGCCAGCAGAACACAGGGAGGGTATGGCTACACCTTC.

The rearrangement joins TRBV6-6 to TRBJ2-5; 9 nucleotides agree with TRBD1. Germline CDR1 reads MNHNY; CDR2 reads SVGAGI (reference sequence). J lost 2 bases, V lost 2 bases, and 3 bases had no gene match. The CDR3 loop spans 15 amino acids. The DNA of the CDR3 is TGTGCCAGCAGTTACGGGGACAGGGTTCAAGAGACCCAGTACTTC. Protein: CASSYGDRVQETQYF.

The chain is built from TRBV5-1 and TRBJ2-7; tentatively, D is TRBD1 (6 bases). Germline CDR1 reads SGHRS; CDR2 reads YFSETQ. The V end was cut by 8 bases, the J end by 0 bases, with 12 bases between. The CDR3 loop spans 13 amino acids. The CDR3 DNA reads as TGCGCCAGTTCCGGGACACCCTCCTACGAGCAGTACTTC. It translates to CASSGTPSYEQYF.

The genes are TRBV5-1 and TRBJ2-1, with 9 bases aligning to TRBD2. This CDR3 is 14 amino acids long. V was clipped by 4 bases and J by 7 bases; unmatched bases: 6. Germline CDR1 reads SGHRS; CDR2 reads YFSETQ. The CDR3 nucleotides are TGCGCCAGCAGCAGCGGGGGGTTGTCTAATGAGCAGTTCTTC. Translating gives CASSSGGLSNEQFF.

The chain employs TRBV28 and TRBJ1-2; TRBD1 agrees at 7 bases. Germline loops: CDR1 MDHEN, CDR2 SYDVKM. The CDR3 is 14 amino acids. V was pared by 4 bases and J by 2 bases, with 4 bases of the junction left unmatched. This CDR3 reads CASSWGTANYGYTF. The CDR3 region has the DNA TGTGCCAGCAGTTGGGGGACAGCCAACTATGGCTACACCTTC.

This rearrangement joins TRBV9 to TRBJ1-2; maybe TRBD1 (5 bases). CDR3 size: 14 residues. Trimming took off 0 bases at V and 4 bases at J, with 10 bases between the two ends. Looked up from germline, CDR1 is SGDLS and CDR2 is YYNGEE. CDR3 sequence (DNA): TGTGCCAGCAGCGTAGATCCGGGGGGCTATGGCTACACCTTC. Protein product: CASSVDPGGYGYTF.

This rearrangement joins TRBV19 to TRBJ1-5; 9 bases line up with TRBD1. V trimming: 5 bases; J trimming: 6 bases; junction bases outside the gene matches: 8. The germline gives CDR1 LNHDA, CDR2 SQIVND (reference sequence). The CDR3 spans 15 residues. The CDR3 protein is CASSHDRGGGQPQHF. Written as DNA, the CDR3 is TGTGCCAGTAGTCACGACAGGGGGGGCGGTCAGCCCCAGCATTTT.

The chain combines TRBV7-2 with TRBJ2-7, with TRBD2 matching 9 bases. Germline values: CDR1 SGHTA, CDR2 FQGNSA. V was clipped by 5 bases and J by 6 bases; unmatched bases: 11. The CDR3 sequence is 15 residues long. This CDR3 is CASSPIAGGLLEQYF. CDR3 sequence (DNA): TGTGCCAGCAGCCCCATCGCGGGGGGGCTCCTCGAGCAGTACTTC.

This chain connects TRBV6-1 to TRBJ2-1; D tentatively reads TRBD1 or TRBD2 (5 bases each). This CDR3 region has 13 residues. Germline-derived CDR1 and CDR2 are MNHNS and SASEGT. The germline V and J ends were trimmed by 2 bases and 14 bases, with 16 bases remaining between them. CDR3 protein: CASSEKGRGFEFF. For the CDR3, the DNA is TGTGCCAGCAGTGAAAAGGGGCGCGGGTTTGAGTTCTTC.

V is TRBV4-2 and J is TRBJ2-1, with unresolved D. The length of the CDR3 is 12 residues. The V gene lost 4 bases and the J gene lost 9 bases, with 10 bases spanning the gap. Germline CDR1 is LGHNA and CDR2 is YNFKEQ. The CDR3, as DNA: TGTGCCAGCAGCCCCTCTCCCGGTGAGCAGTTCTTC. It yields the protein CASSPSPGEQFF.

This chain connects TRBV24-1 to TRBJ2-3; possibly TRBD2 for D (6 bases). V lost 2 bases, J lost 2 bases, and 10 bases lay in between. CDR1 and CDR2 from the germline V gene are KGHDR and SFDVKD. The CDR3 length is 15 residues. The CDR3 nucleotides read TGTGCCACCAGTGATTCCCGGGGGTACACAGATACGCAGTATTTT. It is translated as CATSDSRGYTDTQYF.

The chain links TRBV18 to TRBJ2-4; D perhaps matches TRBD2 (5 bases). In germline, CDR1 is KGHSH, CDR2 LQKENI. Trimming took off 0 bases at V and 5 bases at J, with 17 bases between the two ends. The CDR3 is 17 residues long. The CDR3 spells CASSPPVRGKGQNIQYF. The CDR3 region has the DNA TGTGCCAGCTCACCACCGGTGAGAGGGAAGGGCCAAAACATTCAGTACTTC.

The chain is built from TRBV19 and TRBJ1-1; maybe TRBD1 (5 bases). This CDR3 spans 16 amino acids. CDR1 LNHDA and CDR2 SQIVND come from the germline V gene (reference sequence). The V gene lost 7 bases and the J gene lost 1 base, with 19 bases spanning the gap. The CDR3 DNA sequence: TGTGCCAGTACCGGCAGACTGGACACCTCGAACACTGAAGCTTTCTTT. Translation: CASTGRLDTSNTEAFF. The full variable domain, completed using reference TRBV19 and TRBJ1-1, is DGGITQSPKYLFRKEGQNVTLSCEQNLNHDAMYWYRQDPGQGLRLIYYSQIVNDFQKGDIAEGYSVSREKKESFPLTVTSAQKNPTAFYLCASTGRLDTSNTEAFFGQGTRLTVV.

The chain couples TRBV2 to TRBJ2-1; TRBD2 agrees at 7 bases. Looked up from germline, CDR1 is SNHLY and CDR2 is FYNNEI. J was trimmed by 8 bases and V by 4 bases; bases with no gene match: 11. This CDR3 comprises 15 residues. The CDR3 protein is CASSVGGTNRDEQFF. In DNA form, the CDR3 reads TGTGCCAGCAGTGTGGGGGGGACCAACCGGGATGAGCAGTTCTTC.

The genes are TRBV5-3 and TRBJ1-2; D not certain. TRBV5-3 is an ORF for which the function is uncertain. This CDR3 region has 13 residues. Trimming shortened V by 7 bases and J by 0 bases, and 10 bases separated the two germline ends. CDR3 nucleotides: TGTGCCAGACTGACACCAGCTAACTATGGCTACACCTTC. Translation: CARLTPANYGYTF.

This chain's CDR3 is CASSLVAGSISTEAFF. The CDR3, as DNA: TGCGCCAGCAGCTTGGTGGCAGGGAGTATCAGCACTGAAGCTTTCTTT. The chain combines TRBV5-1 with TRBJ1-1; perhaps TRBD1 as D (5 bases). The CDR3 covers 16 residues. Trimming took off 0 bases at V and 4 bases at J, with 16 bases between the two ends. The V gene's germline CDR1 is SGHRS and CDR2 YFSETQ. Full variable domain (remainder filled in from reference TRBV5-1 and TRBJ1-1): KAGVTQTPRYLIKTRGQQVTLSCSPISGHRSVSWYQQTPGQGLQFLFEYFSETQRNKGNFPGRFSGRQFSNSRSEMNVSTLELGDSALYLCASSLVAGSISTEAFFGQGTRLTVV.

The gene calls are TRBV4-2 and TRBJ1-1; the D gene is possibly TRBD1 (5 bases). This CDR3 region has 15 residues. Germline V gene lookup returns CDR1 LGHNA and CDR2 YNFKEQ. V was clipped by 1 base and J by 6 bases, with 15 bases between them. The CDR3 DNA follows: TGTGCCAGCAGCCAAGCGGTTGGAGGGGAGGCTGAAGCTTTCTTT. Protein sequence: CASSQAVGGEAEAFF.

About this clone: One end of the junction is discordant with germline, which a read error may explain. The CDR3 sequence: CASSRTGADYDYTF. CDR3 nucleotide sequence: TGCGCCAGCAGCAGGACCGGGGCCGATTATGACTACACCTTC. The chain carries TRBV5-1 and TRBJ1-2; TRBD1 is a possible D gene (5 bases). CDR3 size: 14 residues. CDR1 and CDR2 (germline): SGHRS, YFSETQ.